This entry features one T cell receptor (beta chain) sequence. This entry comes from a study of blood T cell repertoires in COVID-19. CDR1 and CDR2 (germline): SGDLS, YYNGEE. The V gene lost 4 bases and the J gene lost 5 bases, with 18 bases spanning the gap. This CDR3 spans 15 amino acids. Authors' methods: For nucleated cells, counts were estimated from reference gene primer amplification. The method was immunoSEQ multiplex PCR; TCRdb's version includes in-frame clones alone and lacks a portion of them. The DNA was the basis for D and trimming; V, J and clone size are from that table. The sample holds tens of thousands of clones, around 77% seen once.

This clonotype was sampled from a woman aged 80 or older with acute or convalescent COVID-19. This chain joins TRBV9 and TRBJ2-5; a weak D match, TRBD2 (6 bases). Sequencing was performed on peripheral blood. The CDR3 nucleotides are TGTGCCAGCAGCCCACGAGCGGGTCAAGGGGAGACCCAGTACTTC. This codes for CASSPRAGQGETQYF.